This T cell receptor (beta chain) was sequenced for a study of cytomegalovirus exposure and HLA in healthy donors. On the study more broadly: When fewer than 500 donors were genotyped, about 81% of them were found to fall in the Caucasian-associated ancestry cluster.

On this clone: The antigen is not known.

Primers: 60 Vbeta forward and 13 Jbeta reverse. The protocol was immunoSEQ multiplex PCR, while the TCRdb copy is restricted to in-frame clones and leaves out a portion. The table shows around 150,000 clones, with approximately 84% occurring only once. This CDR3 is 13 amino acids long. Looked up from germline, CDR1 is MNHNY and CDR2 is SVGAGI (reference sequence). V was pared by 8 bases and J by 3 bases, with 5 bases of the junction left unmatched. Study-level points and caveats: Productive status was seen about 87% or about 30% of the time for most TCR beta V segments in an earlier analysis. When analyzed later, a missense DCLRE1C variant was found to be linked to TCR beta V- and J-gene trimming.

The gene calls are TRBV6-6 and TRBJ1-2, with 8 bases aligning to TRBD1. Sample: PBMCs. The source is a man younger than 35 in good health and CMV-seropositive. The CDR3 bases are TGTGCCAGCTACAGGGGGTACGACTATGGCTACACCTTC. Its protein is CASYRGYDYGYTF.